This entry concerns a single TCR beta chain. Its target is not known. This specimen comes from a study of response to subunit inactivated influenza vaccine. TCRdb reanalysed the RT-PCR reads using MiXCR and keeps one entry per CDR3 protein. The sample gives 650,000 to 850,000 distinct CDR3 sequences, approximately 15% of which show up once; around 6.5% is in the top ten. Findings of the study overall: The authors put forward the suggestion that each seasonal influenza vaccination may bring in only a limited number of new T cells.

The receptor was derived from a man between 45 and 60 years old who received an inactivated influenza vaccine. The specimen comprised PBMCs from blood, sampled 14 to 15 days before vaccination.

In nucleotides, the CDR3 is TGTGCCACCAGCAGCTCCGGGGCCACAGATACGCAGTATTTT. It codes for CATSSSGATDTQYF. V gene TRBV15 combines with J gene TRBJ2-3; D is possibly TRBD1 or TRBD2 (5 bases each). The CDR3 has 14 amino acids. V shed 3 bases and J shed 2 bases, with 9 bases lying between them. Germline V gene lookup returns CDR1 LNHNV and CDR2 YYDKDF (reference sequence).